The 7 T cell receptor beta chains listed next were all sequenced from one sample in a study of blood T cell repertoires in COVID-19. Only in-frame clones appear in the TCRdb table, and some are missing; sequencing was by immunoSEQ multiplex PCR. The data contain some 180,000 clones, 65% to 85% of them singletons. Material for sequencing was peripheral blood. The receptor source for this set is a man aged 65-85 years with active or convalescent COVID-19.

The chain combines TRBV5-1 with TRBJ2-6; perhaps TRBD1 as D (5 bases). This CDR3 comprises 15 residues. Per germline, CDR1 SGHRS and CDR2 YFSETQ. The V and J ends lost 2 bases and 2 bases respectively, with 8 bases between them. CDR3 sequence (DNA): TGCGCCAGCAGCTTATGGACAACTGGGGCCAACGTCCTGACTTTC. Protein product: CASSLWTTGANVLTF.

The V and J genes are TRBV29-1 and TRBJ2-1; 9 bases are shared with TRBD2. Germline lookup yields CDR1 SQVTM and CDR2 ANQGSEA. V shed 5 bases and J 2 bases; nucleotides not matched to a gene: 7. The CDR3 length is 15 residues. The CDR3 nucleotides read TGCAGCGTTTCAAGAGCTAGCGGGGCCTACAATGAGCAGTTCTTC. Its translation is CSVSRASGAYNEQFF.

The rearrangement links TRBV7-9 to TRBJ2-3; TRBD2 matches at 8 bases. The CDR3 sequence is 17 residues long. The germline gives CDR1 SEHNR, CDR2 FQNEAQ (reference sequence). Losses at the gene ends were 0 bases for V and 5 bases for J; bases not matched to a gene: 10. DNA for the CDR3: TGTGCCAGCAGCTTAGCGAGGGCGGGGGGCCGAGGAGATACGCAGTATTTT. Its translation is CASSLARAGGRGDTQYF.

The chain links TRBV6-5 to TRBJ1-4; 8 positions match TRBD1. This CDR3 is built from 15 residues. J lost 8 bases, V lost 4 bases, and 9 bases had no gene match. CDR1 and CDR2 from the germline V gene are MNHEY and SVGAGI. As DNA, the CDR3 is TGTGCCAGCAGTTTCATTGACAGGGGAAGGGAAAAACTGTTTTTT. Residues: CASSFIDRGREKLFF.

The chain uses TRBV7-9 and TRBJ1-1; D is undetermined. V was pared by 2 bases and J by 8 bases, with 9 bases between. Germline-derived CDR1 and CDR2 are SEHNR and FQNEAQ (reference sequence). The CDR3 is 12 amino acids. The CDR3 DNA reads TGTGCCAGCAGCTTAATCTGGGCCGAAGCTTTCTTT. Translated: CASSLIWAEAFF.

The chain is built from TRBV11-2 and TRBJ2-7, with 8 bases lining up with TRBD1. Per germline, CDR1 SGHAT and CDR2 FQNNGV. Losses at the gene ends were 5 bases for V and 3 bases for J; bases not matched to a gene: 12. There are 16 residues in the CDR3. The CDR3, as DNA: TGTGCCAGCAGCCTAAGGGGGGACAGGTCGCTCTACGAGCAGTACTTC. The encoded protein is CASSLRGDRSLYEQYF.

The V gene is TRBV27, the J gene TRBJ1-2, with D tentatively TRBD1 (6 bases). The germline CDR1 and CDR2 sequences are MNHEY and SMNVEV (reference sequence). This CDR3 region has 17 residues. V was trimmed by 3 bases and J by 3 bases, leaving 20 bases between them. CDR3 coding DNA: TGTGCCAGCAGTTTCAGTACCGAACGGGGGGCTGACTATGGCTACACCTTC. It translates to CASSFSTERGADYGYTF.